This T cell receptor beta chain was retrieved from a study of regulatory dendritic cells for organ transplantation (dated by TCRdb to 2016 to 2017). Broadly, across the study: TCRbeta repertoires were sequenced from sorted naive and memory CD4+ and CD8+ T cells before and after allostimulation with regulatory or mature dendritic cells. What the study reported, not specific to this receptor: Of the resting subsets, memory CD8+ T cells had the largest number of alloreactive TCR clonotypes. Allostimulation expanded memory CD8+ clones in both subjects, but regulatory dendritic cells appeared to induce more limited expansion than mature dendritic cells. Repertoires were highly diverse in naive CD4+ and CD8+ T cells, less diverse in memory cells, and most oligoclonal in memory CD8+ cells. The authors pointed out considerable heterogeneity between individuals in the alloreactive memory CD8+ T cell pool, and only a couple of subjects were sequenced.

FACS was used to sort naive T cells as CD45RA+ cells and memory T cells as CD45RO+ CD4+ or CD8+ cells. Two healthy control subjects provided the T cells used for TCR sequencing. Unstimulated sorted T cell subsets served as baseline controls for the mixed lymphocyte reactions. The Qiagen DNeasy Blood & Tissue Kit was used to extract genomic DNA. CDR1 and CDR2 are drawn from the germline V gene (reference sequence): LNHNV, YYDKDF. The CDR3 starts with the cysteine, ends with the phenylalanine, and has 15 residues. The CDR3 DNA has 45 bases and is translated from base 1. Compared with germline, V lacks 8 bases and J lacks 0 bases; bases without a gene match: 8. This clone appeared a few times. Its antigen is not yet known. There are no base qualities to consult, and no much larger clone falls within one base. Multiplexed two-step PCR with Vbeta-specific forward primers and Jbeta-specific reverse primers was used to amplify TCRbeta CDR3 regions. TCRbeta libraries were sequenced on an Illumina instrument through the immunoSEQ service. On the study's bioinformatics: IMGT annotation was used to assign V, D and J genes, and synthetic CDR3 analogues were used to correct the counts for multiplex PCR bias. In the immunoSEQ Analyzer, repertoire clonality was calculated as one minus normalized Shannon entropy. Fisher's exact test with Benjamini-Hochberg false discovery rate control was used to define clonal expansion, with two-tailed P<0.01. Drawn from immuneACCESS, this table holds only the in-frame rearrangements with V and J called that TCRdb kept. Clones are partly lost; checked studies trace under half to an unresolved V gene and leave the rest unexplained. V, J and clone size are taken as reported in that table, and D and trimming were inferred from the DNA itself. Counted in this sample were about 34,000 clones; roughly 89% of them appeared once. The ten top clones hold 0.05% to 0.065% of the sample.

The rearranged segments are TRBV15 and TRBJ1-1, and 8 bases in between align with TRBD1. This TCR was recovered from a human donor in good health. Sequenced material: naive CD4+ T cells from blood. Per the publication, the cell subset or site label means: CD45RA+ naive T cells. The nucleotide sequence reads as follows: TGTGCCACCTCCGCTGGGACAGGAGTGAACACTGAAGCTTTCTTT. Translated, this gives CATSAGTGVNTEAFF.